This T cell receptor (beta chain) was identified during a study of glioma-infiltrating T cells after dendritic cell vaccination. Looking at the study overall: Patients had newly diagnosed or recurrent glioblastoma and received dendritic cell vaccines.

The CDR3 contains 14 residues. V lost 7 bases, J lost 2 bases, and 14 bases lay in between. Sequencing used immunoSEQ multiplex PCR; TCRdb keeps in-frame clones, though not all of them. The data contain 30,000 to 40,000 clones, about 80% of them seen just once; the ten biggest clones take up approximately 7.8%. The chain has TRBV23-1 and TRBJ2-5, with D perhaps TRBD1 (6 bases). TRBV23-1 is an ORF for which the function is uncertain. The sample here was blood, taken before dendritic cell vaccination. This sequence was found in a human donor with glioblastoma. The CDR3 sequence is CASIGPGQQETQYF. DNA for the CDR3: TGCGCCAGCATCGGTCCGGGACAACAAGAGACCCAGTACTTC.